What follows are 13 T cell receptor beta chains derived from one specimen sequenced in a study of cytomegalovirus exposure and HLA in healthy donors. Repertoires were generated with immunoSEQ multiplex PCR, while TCRdb's copy carries only in-frame clones and drops some. Seen here are about 240,000 clones, approximately 84% observed once, and the top ten hold roughly 1.2%. Sequenced: PBMCs. The receptors originated from a woman in her 30s in good health and CMV-seropositive.

The chain has TRBV4-1 and TRBJ1-1, with D possibly matching TRBD1 (5 bases). The V and J ends lost 3 bases and 1 base respectively, with 12 bases between them. The germline V gene encodes CDR1 MGHRA and CDR2 YSYEKL. This CDR3 comprises 15 residues. This CDR3 is CASSHGGGGNTEAFF. The CDR3 coding sequence is TGCGCCAGCAGCCACGGCGGGGGGGGGAACACTGAAGCTTTCTTT.

This sequence joins TRBV11-3 and TRBJ1-4, with D unresolved. Trimming left V 3 bases short and J 13 bases short, with 12 bases between. Germline CDR1 SGHNT, CDR2 YENEEA. This CDR3 spans 12 amino acids. The chain's CDR3 is CASSLDEGGLFF. The DNA of the CDR3 is TGTGCCAGCAGCTTGGACGAGGGTGGACTGTTTTTT.

CDR3 DNA: TGCGCCAGCAGCCAAGATCCCGGCAATGAGCAGTTCTTC. This sequence encodes CASSQDPGNEQFF. The gene calls are TRBV4-1 and TRBJ2-1; no firm D call. The V end was cut by 0 bases, the J end by 6 bases, with 6 bases between. The CDR3 length is 13 residues. Germline CDR1 and CDR2: MGHRA and YSYEKL.

CDR3 bases: TGCGCCAGCAGCCAAGATCTGTTGCAGTTCTTC. Residues: CASSQDLLQFF. The chain employs TRBV4-1 and TRBJ2-1; D call uncertain. The germline gives CDR1 MGHRA, CDR2 YSYEKL. This CDR3 spans 11 amino acids. V lost 0 bases and J lost 12, with 6 bases in between.

CDR3 nucleotide sequence: TGTGCCAGCAGTCCAGCGAGTAATCAGCCCCAGCATTTT. Its translation: CASSPASNQPQHF. This chain uses TRBV27 with TRBJ1-5; D gene ambiguous. The germline CDR1 and CDR2 sequences are MNHEY and SMNVEV (reference sequence). This CDR3 has 13 amino acids. Between the trimmed V and J ends, which lost 5 bases and 4 bases, there was a span of 9 bases.

The chain uses TRBV19 and TRBJ2-5; 10 positions agree with TRBD2. V shed 7 bases and J 4 bases; nucleotides not matched to a gene: 12. CDR1 is LNHDA and CDR2 is SQIVND in the germline V gene (reference sequence). The CDR3 runs 16 residues. The CDR3 is CASTTRTSGPIETQYF. The CDR3 coding sequence is TGTGCCAGTACCACCCGGACTAGCGGACCTATAGAGACCCAGTACTTC.

The rearrangement links TRBV9 to TRBJ2-7; 7 nucleotides line up with TRBD2. In germline, CDR1 is SGDLS, CDR2 YYNGEE. The CDR3 is 15 residues long. V was clipped by 2 bases and J by 5 bases; unmatched bases: 10. CDR3 amino acids: CASSVGTTFLNEQYF. The CDR3 bases are TGTGCCAGCAGCGTGGGGACTACCTTTTTAAACGAGCAGTACTTC.

V is TRBV27 and J is TRBJ2-3, with D perhaps TRBD1 (5 bases). Germline V lookup: CDR1 MNHEY, CDR2 SMNVEV (reference sequence). The CDR3 contains 16 residues. Trimming removed 6 bases from V and 2 bases from J, with 18 bases in between. In DNA, the CDR3 is TGTGCCAGCAGGGGGCTGGACCGAGTACACACAGATACGCAGTATTTT. Residues: CASRGLDRVHTDTQYF.

This clone has more than one count but fewer than ten. The chain recombines TRBV28 with TRBJ1-2; no reliable D call. The CDR3 totals 13 residues. Germline CDR1 and CDR2: MDHEN and SYDVKM. The V end was cut by 1 base, the J end by 4 bases, with 7 bases between. In nucleotides, the CDR3 is TGTGCCAGCAGTTTATCAGCTAGCTATGGCTACACCTTC. This encodes CASSLSASYGYTF.

This clone was counted only a few times. This chain uses TRBV18 with TRBJ2-7, with a tentative D call TRBD2 (5 bases). This CDR3 spans 14 amino acids. CDR1 is KGHSH and CDR2 is LQKENI in the germline V gene. The V end lost 3 bases, the J end lost 4 bases, and 13 bases lay between the germline ends. The chain's CDR3 is CASSPKGGLYEQYF. The CDR3 region has the DNA TGTGCCAGCTCACCGAAGGGCGGGCTATACGAGCAGTACTTC. The variable domain in full, with the rest retrieved from reference TRBV18 and TRBJ2-7, is NAGVMQNPRHLVRRRGQEARLRCSPMKGHSHVYWYRQLPEEGLKFMVYLQKENIIDESGMPKERFSAEFPKEGPSILRIQQVVRGDSAAYFCASSPKGGLYEQYFGPGTRLTVT.

As DNA, the CDR3 is TGTGCCAGCATACCACTAGCGGGAGTCGACCCAGATACGCAGTATTTT. This encodes CASIPLAGVDPDTQYF. The chain is built from TRBV28 and TRBJ2-3; 11 bases fit TRBD2. V shed 7 bases and J 4 bases; nucleotides not matched to a gene: 10. Germline CDR1 and CDR2: MDHEN and SYDVKM. CDR3 size: 16 residues.

There are a few counts of this clone. Distinct nucleotide sequences in the sample also encode this CDR3. The rearrangement joins TRBV2 to TRBJ2-3; 9 bases fit TRBD1. In germline, CDR1 is SNHLY, CDR2 FYNNEI. This CDR3 spans 15 amino acids. With V trimmed by 7 bases and J by 0 bases, 5 bases remained unmatched. The CDR3, as DNA: TGTGCCAGCACCGGACAGGGGATGAGCACAGATACGCAGTATTTT. It translates to CASTGQGMSTDTQYF. The whole variable domain, remainder taken from reference TRBV2 and TRBJ2-3, is EPEVTQTPSHQVTQMGQEVILRCVPISNHLYFYWYRQILGQKVEFLVSFYNNEISEKSEIFDDQFSVERPDGSNFTLKIRSTKLEDSAMYFCASTGQGMSTDTQYFGPGTRLTVL.

For the CDR3, the DNA is TGTGCCAGCAGCTTCACTCCCAATCAGCCCCAGCATTTT. It specifies CASSFTPNQPQHF. The V and J genes are TRBV5-4 and TRBJ1-5; the D is unclear. CDR1 and CDR2 (germline): SGHNT, YYREEE (reference sequence). The length of the CDR3 is 13 residues. Trimming stripped 2 bases from V and 3 bases from J, with 6 bases between.